This is a list of T cell receptor beta chains from one sample in a study of blood T cell repertoires in COVID-19. Clones were sequenced by immunoSEQ multiplex PCR, and TCRdb holds only the in-frame ones, with some missing. Altogether approximately 150,000 clones are present, about 90% being singletons, with the ten largest covering about 4%. Sequenced input: PBMCs or T cells enriched from blood (not recorded which). Receptors were obtained from a woman aged 40-49 years who had been exposed to COVID-19. Both conserved end residues are trimmed from each CDR3. The order of the fields is D gene, J gene, V gene, CDR3 protein. A D gene is named only where the DNA matches it firmly.

-	TRBJ1-5	TRBV4-1	ASSPGGNQPQH
-	TRBJ2-3	TRBV19	ASSMGASTDTQY
-	TRBJ1-2	TRBV7-2	ASSLSPGVDGYT
TRBD1	TRBJ1-6	TRBV27	ASSPDRDYNSPLH
TRBD2	TRBJ2-2	TRBV11-3	ASSPGLAGGTGELF
TRBD2	TRBJ2-1	TRBV10-1	ASSERTSGSNEQF
TRBD2	TRBJ2-1	TRBV4-3	ASSQGSGRATNEQF
-	TRBJ2-3	TRBV28	ATRQTIIGNTDTQY
TRBD2	TRBJ2-7	TRBV11-2	ASSASGEFSYEQY
-	TRBJ1-5	TRBV19	ASSIGTQNQPQH
-	TRBJ2-7	TRBV27	ASSLWGRVYEQY
-	TRBJ2-1	TRBV7-6	ASSVGDGGNEQF
-	TRBJ2-2	TRBV27	ASKGGHSGTSNTGELF
-	TRBJ2-7	TRBV7-3	ASSLSGKFSYEQY
TRBD2	TRBJ2-1	TRBV4-1	ASSLGLGNEQF
TRBD1	TRBJ2-1	TRBV7-2	ASSLRDSSYNEQF
TRBD1	TRBJ1-5	TRBV2	ASNRGDWYYSNQPQH
TRBD1	TRBJ1-2	TRBV18	ASSPGPGQGGGYT
-	TRBJ2-7	TRBV10-3	AISAGEEQY
-	TRBJ2-2	TRBV18	ASSPQQGNTGELF
-	TRBJ2-7	TRBV2	ASIYRAGEQY
-	TRBJ2-7	TRBV12-3/TRBV12-4	ASSLLSSYEQY
TRBD1	TRBJ1-3	TRBV7-2	ASSTPRDSRNTIY
TRBD1	TRBJ2-7	TRBV5-1	ASSLKGTGIYEQY
-	TRBJ1-4	TRBV19	ASSREIGEKLF
-	TRBJ1-2	TRBV7-2	ASRNVRYTTNPSGYGYT
-	TRBJ1-1	TRBV9	ASGAIPTEAF
-	TRBJ1-4	TRBV6-5	ASSYRGAEEKLF
TRBD2	TRBJ2-1	TRBV10-1	ASSVLAGGGEQF
TRBD1	TRBJ1-2	TRBV2	ASTADRLYGYT
TRBD1	TRBJ2-7	TRBV25-1	ASSGQGSYEQY
TRBD1	TRBJ1-1	TRBV14	ASSQGGNRGTEAF
-	TRBJ2-1	TRBV3-1/TRBV3-2	ASSQVTGTYFQF
-	TRBJ1-5	TRBV6-5	ASSYSRTSNQPQH
-	TRBJ2-7	TRBV10-1	ASSVSGLTPTYEQY
TRBD2	TRBJ2-1	TRBV27	ASSSFQTGGRGNEQF
-	TRBJ2-2	TRBV18	ASSPPGALNTGELF
TRBD2	TRBJ2-7	TRBV7-2	ASSLVRENSYEQY
TRBD2	TRBJ2-1	TRBV20-1	SASRRGGGYNEQF
-	TRBJ1-5	TRBV12-3/TRBV12-4	ARGCGNQPQH
-	TRBJ1-1	TRBV19	ASSPGGRNTEAF
-	TRBJ1-3	TRBV7-7	ASSQGPGTRNTIY
TRBD1	TRBJ1-1	TRBV19	ASSAGGANTEAF
-	TRBJ2-2	TRBV7-2	ASSLGQNTGELF
-	TRBJ1-6	TRBV5-1	ASSPGGSPLH
TRBD1	TRBJ1-1	TRBV27	ASSLNDRVNTEAF
TRBD1	TRBJ1-6	TRBV4-3	ASSQGAGGHDNSPLH
-	TRBJ1-2	TRBV5-1	ASSYNYETGYGYT
TRBD2	TRBJ2-7	TRBV3-1/TRBV3-2	ASSHRGLAPYEQY
TRBD2	TRBJ2-1	TRBV5-6	ASSAEPGLAAQWQF
-	TRBJ1-4	TRBV4-1	ASSHETVGNEKLF
TRBD1	TRBJ2-1	TRBV28	ASSSEWEGGEF
-	TRBJ1-6	TRBV7-8	ASSLLAGVGNSPLH
-	TRBJ1-1	TRBV18	ASSPGTQMEAF
-	TRBJ2-3	TRBV27	ASSLSITDTQY